Listed below are T cell receptor beta chains from one sample, sequenced in a study of blood T cell repertoires in COVID-19. Data came from immunoSEQ multiplex PCR; TCRdb stores just in-frame clones and leaves some out. This table holds hundreds of thousands of clones, around 91% found once. The sequenced sample consisted of PBMCs or T cells enriched from blood (not recorded which). The receptors here all came from a woman aged 18-29 years with acute COVID-19. Each CDR3 is given with its conserved first and last residue. The D gene is left open where the match is weak. Rows may omit the clone size; those that give it use once, few, many or a size class.

CDR3,DNA,D,V,J,size
CASSSRQGINTEAFF,TGTGCCAGCAGCTCACGACAGGGAATTAACACTGAAGCTTTCTTT,TRBD1,TRBV11-3,TRBJ1-1,.
CASSAENEDSPLHF,TGTGCCAGTAGTGCCGAAAACGAGGATTCACCCCTCCACTTT,.,TRBV19,TRBJ1-6,few
CSLRVNTEAFF,TGCTCTCTCAGGGTTAACACTGAAGCTTTCTTT,.,TRBV2,TRBJ1-1,.
CASSFRRSTEAFF,TGTGCCAGCAGTTTTCGCAGATCCACTGAAGCTTTCTTT,.,TRBV28,TRBJ1-1,.
CASGLVPRQAQYEQYF,TGTGCTAGTGGTTTGGTACCTCGACAGGCCCAATACGAGCAGTACTTC,.,TRBV12-5,TRBJ2-7,.
CASSWAMSTKNQPQHF,TGTGCCAGCAGCTGGGCAATGTCGACGAAGAATCAGCCCCAGCATTTT,.,TRBV28,TRBJ1-5,once
CASSPISGRGGANEQFF,TGTGCCAGCAGTCCAATTAGCGGGAGAGGAGGGGCCAATGAGCAGTTCTTC,TRBD2,TRBV28,TRBJ2-1,.
CAGGQGAPKIF,TGTGCCGGCGGACAGGGTGCGCCAAAAATCTTC,TRBD1,TRBV7-9,TRBJ2-7,.
CASSPRLATNEKLFF,TGTGCCAGCAGTCCCAGACTTGCAACTAATGAAAAACTGTTTTTT,.,TRBV28,TRBJ1-4,.
CASQGLDLSSYEQYF,TGCGCCAGCCAGGGACTCGACCTGAGCTCCTACGAGCAGTACTTC,.,TRBV10-2,TRBJ2-7,.
CSKLGGYNEQFF,TGCAGCAAGCTGGGGGGGTACAATGAGCAGTTCTTC,TRBD2,TRBV29-1,TRBJ2-1,.
CASSFGVTGSGNTIYF,TGTGCCAGCTCATTCGGAGTTACCGGCTCTGGAAACACCATATATTTT,.,TRBV18,TRBJ1-3,.
CASSYQDRGGYTF,TGTGCCAGCAGTTACCAGGACAGGGGTGGCTACACCTTC,TRBD1,TRBV6-2/TRBV6-3,TRBJ1-2,.
CASSSQPGLTNTGELFF,TGTGCCAGTAGTAGTCAACCGGGACTTACGAACACCGGGGAGCTGTTTTTT,.,TRBV19,TRBJ2-2,.
CASKPGGSFQETQYF,TGTGCCAGCAAACCTGGCGGGAGCTTCCAAGAGACCCAGTACTTC,TRBD2,TRBV27,TRBJ2-5,.
CASSQEGKSSYEQYF,TGTGCCAGCAGCCAGGAGGGGAAGAGCTCCTACGAGCAGTACTTC,.,TRBV4-2,TRBJ2-7,.
CASTTGDTVNEQYF,TGTGCCAGCACCACAGGGGATACCGTGAACGAGCAGTACTTC,TRBD1,TRBV2,TRBJ2-7,.
CAWSLSGRYEQYF,TGTGCCTGGAGTCTAAGCGGGAGATACGAGCAGTACTTC,TRBD2,TRBV30,TRBJ2-7,.
CASSSPGTDRETQYF,TGTGCCAGCAGCTCCCCCGGGACCGACAGGGAGACCCAGTACTTC,.,TRBV7-9,TRBJ2-5,.
CASSIDQSRYTGELFF,TGTGCCAGTAGTATAGATCAGAGCAGGTACACCGGGGAGCTGTTTTTT,.,TRBV19,TRBJ2-2,.
CAWSVRQGAVNTEAFF,TGTGCCTGGAGTGTTAGACAGGGGGCAGTAAACACTGAAGCTTTCTTT,TRBD1,TRBV30,TRBJ1-1,.
CASTGLAASSYEQYF,TGTGCCAGCACAGGACTAGCGGCCAGCTCCTACGAGCAGTACTTC,TRBD2,TRBV28,TRBJ2-7,.
CASSRDREQQFF,TGTGCCAGCTCACGCGACAGGGAACAGCAGTTCTTC,TRBD1,TRBV18,TRBJ2-1,.
CASSPGGASYGYTF,TGCGCCAGCAGCCCCGGAGGGGCGTCCTATGGCTACACCTTC,.,TRBV5-1,TRBJ1-2,.
CASSLSETGELFF,TGTGCCAGCAGTTTATCTGAGACCGGGGAGCTGTTTTTT,.,TRBV27,TRBJ2-2,once
CASSQYEEAFF,TGTGCCAGCAGCCAATACGAGGAAGCTTTCTTT,.,TRBV28,TRBJ1-1,.
CASSLQGADQPQHF,TGTGCCAGCAGCCTACAGGGGGCAGATCAGCCCCAGCATTTT,TRBD1,TRBV6-5,TRBJ1-5,.
CARGRGQGADTQYF,TGTGCCAGGGGACGGGGACAGGGGGCAGATACGCAGTATTTT,TRBD1,TRBV27,TRBJ2-3,.
CASSLQGDTQYF,TGTGCCAGCAGTTTACAGGGCGATACGCAGTATTTT,.,TRBV28,TRBJ2-3,.
CASSPLTGGEKLFF,TGTGCCAGCAGCCCACTGACAGGGGGGGAAAAACTGTTTTTT,TRBD1,TRBV7-9,TRBJ1-4,.
CASSQDTSGRAYEQYF,TGTGCCAGTAGTCAAGACACTAGCGGGAGGGCCTACGAGCAGTACTTC,TRBD2,TRBV19,TRBJ2-7,.
CASSSGTGTQEQYF,TGTGCCAGCAGTTCCGGGACAGGGACGCAAGAGCAGTACTTC,TRBD1,TRBV27,TRBJ2-7,.
CASRETGGASVPGELFF,TGTGCCAGCAGAGAGACTGGGGGGGCGTCAGTCCCCGGGGAGCTGTTTTTT,.,TRBV7-9,TRBJ2-2,.
CASSTHPQGKGVGYTF,TGTGCCAGTAGTACCCACCCCCAGGGGAAGGGGGTTGGCTACACCTTC,.,TRBV19,TRBJ1-2,.